The 28 T cell receptor beta chains below were found in one sample sequenced in a study of T cells in Graves' hyperthyroidism and ophthalmopathy. Researchers took RNA transcripts and amplified the TCR beta CDR3 regions from them. The TCR CDR3 first-round RT-PCR relied on the HTBI primer set. MiXCR, applied by TCRdb to the multiplex PCR reads, yields one record per CDR3 protein. Here the sample spans about 530,000 distinct CDR3 sequences, 17% being singletons. Material: blood. These receptors were taken from a woman aged 18-29 years with Graves' ophthalmopathy.

This clonotype occurred a few times. The rearrangement uses TRBV28 and TRBJ2-7, with TRBD1 identical over 7 bases. Germline V gene sequence: CDR1 MDHEN, CDR2 SYDVKM. V dropped 5 bases and J dropped 2; count of bases not matched to a gene: 9. This CDR3 region has 15 residues. In nucleotides, the CDR3 is TGTGCCAGCAGTCCCGGGACAGAGGAAACCTACGAGCAGTACTTC. Translation: CASSPGTEETYEQYF.

Many counts were recorded for this clonotype. This sequence joins TRBV30 and TRBJ1-1; the D gene is possibly TRBD1 (6 bases). This CDR3 comprises 12 residues. Trimming removed 3 bases from V and 5 bases from J, with 10 bases in between. Germline V gene data show CDR1 as GTSNPN and CDR2 as SVGIG (reference sequence). The CDR3: CAWSDGQTEAFF. CDR3 bases: TGTGCCTGGAGCGACGGACAGACTGAAGCTTTCTTT. The variable domain in full, with the rest retrieved from reference TRBV30 and TRBJ1-1, is SQTIHQWPATLVQPVGSPLSLECTVEGTSNPNLYWYRQAAGRGLQLLFYSVGIGQISSEVPQNLSASRPQDRQFILSSKKLLLSDSGFYLCAWSDGQTEAFFGQGTRLTVV.

The table lists this clonotype with a few counts. This may stem from a read error, because a much larger clone lies one nucleotide away. The chain couples TRBV20-1 to TRBJ1-6, with TRBD1 matching over 8 bases. CDR3 length: 15 residues. Germline values: CDR1 DFQATT, CDR2 SNEGSKA (reference sequence). V lost 5 bases, J lost 9 bases, and 12 bases stayed unmatched. As DNA, the CDR3 is TGCAGTGCTGGGGTCCGGACAGGGTTACCTTCACCCCTCCACTTT. Translating gives CSAGVRTGLPSPLHF.

This clonotype showed up many times. The chain has TRBV7-2 and TRBJ2-7, with a weak D call TRBD1 (6 bases). Germline V gene data show CDR1 as SGHTA and CDR2 as FQGNSA. The CDR3 consists of 14 residues. With 3 bases removed from V and 3 bases from J, the gap between germline ends came to 12 bases. The CDR3 reads CASSLAGVIYEQYF. CDR3 coding DNA: TGTGCCAGCAGCTTGGCAGGGGTCATCTACGAGCAGTACTTC.

This clonotype was detected ten times or more. The V and J genes are TRBV7-8 and TRBJ2-3; D is possibly TRBD2 (5 bases). The length of the CDR3 is 15 residues. Looked up from germline, CDR1 is SGHVS and CDR2 is FQNEAQ. Deletions cut 4 bases from V and 4 bases from J, with 15 bases between. The CDR3 nucleotides are TGTGCCAGCAGCTGGGCGGTTGAGAGGGCAGATACGCAGTATTTT. Translated, it gives CASSWAVERADTQYF.

The chain couples TRBV27 to TRBJ2-7; D gene unclear. The J call may be incorrect, as the DNA end agrees better with TRBJ2-1. Germline V lookup: CDR1 MNHEY, CDR2 SMNVEV (reference sequence). The CDR3 spans 12 residues. For the CDR3, the DNA is TGTGCCAGCAGTCCGGGCACCTACGAGCAGTTCTTC. Protein sequence: CASSPGTYEQFF.

This clonotype was counted many times. This chain connects TRBV28 to TRBJ2-7; D remains ambiguous. V gave up 6 bases and J gave up 2 bases, with 17 bases separating them. The CDR3 runs 15 residues. Germline-derived CDR1 and CDR2 are MDHEN and SYDVKM. CDR3 region: CASSLYPAETYEQYF. The CDR3 region has the DNA TGTGCCAGCAGCCTCTACCCGGCAGAGACCTACGAGCAGTACTTC.

This clonotype was picked up a small number of times. The chain employs TRBV6-1 and TRBJ2-4; the D is unclear. The CDR3 covers 15 residues. Germline V gene sequence: CDR1 MNHNS, CDR2 SASEGT. Trimming stripped 2 bases from V and 9 bases from J, with 17 bases between. CDR3 coding DNA: TGTGCCAGCAGTGAATTCTCCGGGCCGTTTGGCATTCAGTACTTC. Protein: CASSEFSGPFGIQYF.

This clonotype was found many times. The genes are TRBV18 and TRBJ2-5; tentative D call: TRBD2 (5 bases). The CDR3 runs to 16 residues. Germline CDR1 reads KGHSH; CDR2 reads LQKENI. V lost 2 bases to trimming and J lost 4 bases, with 17 bases between them. The CDR3 here is CASSPILGPSGETQYF. CDR3 bases: TGTGCCAGCTCACCAATCCTCGGCCCAAGCGGAGAGACCCAGTACTTC.

This clonotype was counted at least ten times. This sequence joins TRBV20-1 and TRBJ1-2; TRBD1 might be the D (5 bases). There are 13 residues in the CDR3. CDR1 and CDR2 (germline): DFQATT, SNEGSKA (reference sequence). The V end was cut by 3 bases, the J end by 2 bases, with 10 bases between. The CDR3 sequence is CSARDTQNYGYTF. The DNA of the CDR3 is TGCAGTGCTAGGGACACCCAAAACTATGGCTACACCTTC.

This clonotype was detected many times. The CDR3 region is CSARDREANQPQHF. In nucleotides, the CDR3 is TGCAGTGCTAGAGACAGGGAGGCGAATCAGCCCCAGCATTTT. The chain uses TRBV20-1 and TRBJ1-5, with D perhaps matching TRBD1 (5 bases). Germline V gives CDR1 DFQATT, CDR2 SNEGSKA (reference sequence). The length of the CDR3 is 14 residues. V dropped 0 bases and J dropped 4 bases, with 10 bases sitting between them.

This clonotype was recorded many times. The V call is TRBV7-9, the J call TRBJ2-2; maybe TRBD1 (6 bases). V was trimmed by 0 bases and J by 5 bases, leaving 10 bases between them. The CDR3 has 15 amino acids. Looked up from germline, CDR1 is SEHNR and CDR2 is FQNEAQ (reference sequence). CDR3 residues: CASSLAGQLTGELFF. DNA for the CDR3: TGTGCCAGCAGCTTAGCGGGACAACTGACCGGGGAGCTGTTTTTT.

This clonotype has a handful of counts. The J gene is TRBJ1-1, the V gene TRBV19, with D tentatively TRBD1 (6 bases). Germline-derived CDR1 and CDR2 are LNHDA and SQIVND (reference sequence). The CDR3 loop spans 13 amino acids. Between the trimmed V and J ends, which lost 3 bases and 4 bases, there was a span of 9 bases. The CDR3 DNA follows: TGTGCCAGTAGTATTTCAGGGGCCACTGAAGCTTTCTTT. Protein product: CASSISGATEAFF.

The J gene is TRBJ1-1, the V gene TRBV9, with D tentatively TRBD1 (5 bases). Trimming removed 4 bases at V and 0 bases at J, with 16 bases between. CDR1 and CDR2 (germline): SGDLS, YYNGEE. The CDR3 has 16 residues. CDR3 region: CASSPKGLKLNTEAFF. CDR3 sequence (DNA): TGTGCCAGCAGCCCCAAGGGACTGAAATTGAACACTGAAGCTTTCTTT.

In its sample, this clonotype was seen many times. The chain recombines TRBV18 with TRBJ2-7; a weak D match, TRBD1 (6 bases). The germline gives CDR1 KGHSH, CDR2 LQKENI. The CDR3 length is 15 residues. The V end lost 3 bases, the J end lost 0 bases, and 12 bases lay between the germline ends. This CDR3 reads CASSPSTGSSYEQYF. For the CDR3, the DNA is TGTGCCAGCTCACCGTCTACAGGGAGCTCCTACGAGCAGTACTTC.

This clonotype was picked up many times. The V call is TRBV20-1, the J call TRBJ1-6; 9 bases are shared with TRBD1. This CDR3 contains 16 residues. CDR1 is DFQATT and CDR2 is SNEGSKA in the germline V gene (reference sequence). Unmatched junction bases numbered 2, after V lost 0 bases and J lost 2 bases. The CDR3 DNA follows: TGCAGTGCTAGAGAGGGGACAGGGACCTATAATTCACCCCTCCACTTT. Its protein is CSAREGTGTYNSPLHF.

The table lists this clonotype with a few counts. V and J are TRBV19 and TRBJ2-3; D is perhaps TRBD1 (6 bases). The germline V gene has CDR1 LNHDA and CDR2 SQIVND (reference sequence). The CDR3 loop spans 13 amino acids. Trimming took off 6 bases at V and 2 bases at J, with 9 bases between the two ends. The CDR3 loop reads CASSGQYTDTQYF. The CDR3 DNA follows: TGTGCCAGTAGCGGACAGTACACAGATACGCAGTATTTT.

J is TRBJ2-2 and V is TRBV20-1; possible D gene TRBD2, 6 bases. V lost 7 bases and J 7 bases, leaving 19 bases between the germline ends. CDR1 is DFQATT and CDR2 is SNEGSKA in the germline V gene (reference sequence). The CDR3 is made up of 14 amino acids. The CDR3 spells CSGTERRENGELFF. For the CDR3, the DNA is TGCAGTGGCACCGAGAGACGGGAGAACGGGGAGCTGTTTTTT.

The sample holds many counts of this clonotype. This chain connects TRBV7-3 to TRBJ1-1; 8 bases match TRBD1. The CDR3 is 15 amino acids. In germline, CDR1 is SGHTA, CDR2 FQGTGA. The trim removed 5 bases at V and 3 bases at J, leaving 8 bases unmatched. The CDR3, as DNA: TGTGCCAGCAGCCCGGGACAGGCCGGGGACACTGAAGCTTTCTTT. It codes for CASSPGQAGDTEAFF.

J is TRBJ2-1 and V is TRBV3-1; tentative D call: TRBD2 (5 bases). From germline, CDR1 is LGHDT and CDR2 YNNKEL (reference sequence). V gave up 7 bases and J gave up 3 bases, with 10 bases separating them. This CDR3 has 13 amino acids. CDR3 amino acids: CASKSSGYNEQFF. Written as DNA, the CDR3 is TGTGCCAGCAAATCCAGCGGCTACAATGAGCAGTTCTTC.

There are many counts of this clonotype. The J gene is TRBJ1-2, the V gene TRBV7-3, with 11 bases matching TRBD1. Germline V gene sequence: CDR1 SGHTA, CDR2 FQGTGA. This CDR3 has 15 amino acids. Germline trimming cut 5 bases from V and 6 bases from J; bases unmatched to any gene: 8. The CDR3 bases are TGTGCCAGCAGCACAGGGACAGGGGGGACGGATGGCTACACCTTC. Translating it yields CASSTGTGGTDGYTF.

This chain joins TRBV29-1 and TRBJ1-1; TRBD1 might be the D (5 bases). Germline loops: CDR1 SQVTM, CDR2 ANQGSEA. The CDR3 length is 11 residues. The germline V and J ends were trimmed by 7 bases and 4 bases, with 10 bases remaining between them. CDR3 sequence (DNA): TGCAGCGGGGGGGGGGGCACTGAAGCTTTCTTT. Translating gives CSGGGGTEAFF.

This clonotype was detected ten times or more. In DNA, the CDR3 is TGTGCCAGCAGCAAGGACAGGGGGCTTGCAGAGACCCAGTACTTC. This translates into CASSKDRGLAETQYF. V usage is TRBV11-1 and J usage is TRBJ2-5; 11 bases agree with TRBD1. The V gene's germline CDR1 is SGHAT and CDR2 FQDESV (reference sequence). This CDR3 is built from 15 residues. The junction had 6 bases not matched to a gene; V was cut back by 5 bases and J by 4 bases.

This clonotype has only a few counts. This chain uses TRBV20-1 with TRBJ2-7, with 11 bases lining up with TRBD2. V gave up 6 bases and J gave up 0 bases; unmatched junction bases: 4. The germline V gene encodes CDR1 DFQATT and CDR2 SNEGSKA (reference sequence). The CDR3 spans 14 residues. CDR3 DNA: TGCAGTGCACAAACTAGCGGGGGCTCCTACGAGCAGTACTTC. It codes for CSAQTSGGSYEQYF.

This sequence joins TRBV7-8 and TRBJ1-1; tentatively, D is TRBD1 (5 bases). In germline, CDR1 is SGHVS, CDR2 FQNEAQ. The CDR3 loop spans 14 amino acids. Trimming pared 0 bases from V and 5 bases from J, leaving 10 bases between. DNA for the CDR3: TGTGCCAGCAGCTTAGCCCCAGGGCAAACTGAAGCTTTCTTT. Encoded protein: CASSLAPGQTEAFF.

This clonotype was seen a few times. The V call is TRBV9, the J call TRBJ2-3, with TRBD2 identical over 8 bases. Germline CDR1 is SGDLS and CDR2 is YYNGEE. The CDR3 totals 16 residues. With 3 bases clipped from V and 1 base from J, the junction kept 7 bases outside the gene matches. This CDR3 is CASSAGGGRGTDTQYF. CDR3 sequence (DNA): TGTGCCAGCAGCGCGGGGGGGGGCAGGGGCACAGATACGCAGTATTTT.

Of note for this clonotype: A read error may be the cause here, since a much bigger clone is one base away. This chain joins TRBV6-1 and TRBJ2-7; no reliable D call. This CDR3 has 15 residues. The germline V gene has CDR1 MNHNS and CDR2 SASEGT. V gave up 6 bases and J gave up 3 bases, with 18 bases separating them. CDR3 DNA: TGTGCCAGCAGCCCGGTAACCCAGGATTTCTACGAGCAGTACTTC. This sequence encodes CASSPVTQDFYEQYF.

This clonotype showed up just a few times. CDR3 region: CSARGGTSGRYIQYF. DNA for the CDR3: TGCAGTGCTAGAGGGGGGACTAGCGGGAGATACATTCAGTACTTC. J is TRBJ2-4 and V is TRBV20-1, with TRBD2 identical over 14 bases. CDR1 DFQATT and CDR2 SNEGSKA come from the germline V gene (reference sequence). This CDR3 contains 15 residues. V lost 1 base to trimming and J lost 8 bases; unmatched junction nucleotides: 4.